This TCR beta chain appears in the sequencing data of a study of vaccination and CD4 T cells after COVID-19. Whole-study context: Convalescent individuals exhibited SARS-CoV-2 positivity on nasal swab PCR, with several mild and one severe presentation.

Treatment described: approximately nine-day PBMC culture with coronavirus spike peptide pools or control peptides (ViraFEST assay). This CDR3 contains 14 residues. V shed 7 bases and J shed 5 bases, with 15 bases lying between them. CDR1 is DFQATT and CDR2 is SNEGSKA in the germline V gene (reference sequence). As regards this clonotype: Its antigen is unknown.

The Oncomine TCR Beta short-read assay sequenced DNA from cultured CD4+ T cells. TCRdb reprocessed the PCR reads with MiXCR, giving one entry per CDR3 protein. The sample yields roughly 4,700 distinct CDR3 sequences, around 62% seen once. This chain uses TRBV20-1 with TRBJ1-6; D is possibly TRBD1 (5 bases). The sequenced sample consisted of CD4+ T cells from blood, cultured in vitro. The clonotype originates from a human donor who had recovered from COVID-19. The CDR3 DNA follows: TGCAGTGGTACGGGACCCTGGGATAATTCACCCCTCCACTTT. The encoded protein is CSGTGPWDNSPLHF.